The sample holds one count of the clone carrying this TCR beta chain. No antigen is known for it. This specimen belongs to a study of T cell clonotyping in hematopoietic cell transplantation. Study-wide results and limits: After transplant, recipient diversity fell while pathologically expanded clonotypes grew through day 180. CD4 and CD8 repertoire contributions could not be separated without sorting. Few recipient clonotypes overlapped donors; over 97% were de novo at given depth.

The data were produced by immunoSEQ multiplex PCR, yet TCRdb's version contains in-frame clones alone and is incomplete. The sample carries around 13,000 clones, about four fifths recorded once. The source material was PBMCs, sampled 100 days after allogeneic stem cell transplant. The TCR comes from a female patient aged 40-50 years who had an allogeneic stem cell transplant from a related donor, so T cells may come from the graft donor. Some clones in this sample may be carry-over from other donors' samples.

CDR3 in amino acids: CASSWTASTDTQYF. CDR3 nucleotides: TGCGCCAGCAGCTGGACGGCTAGCACAGATACGCAGTATTTT. The rearrangement uses TRBV5-1 and TRBJ2-3; no definite D call. Germline V CDR1 and CDR2: SGHRS, YFSETQ. There are 14 residues in the CDR3. V was pared by 3 bases and J by 0 bases, with 8 bases between.